The rows below give T cell receptor beta chains drawn from one sample of a study of CD8 T cells in Susac syndrome. TCRdb reprocessed the immunoSEQ multiplex PCR reads via MiXCR and lists one record per CDR3 protein. The profile shows under 200,000 distinct CDR3 sequences, 75% to 95% of them singletons. Sequenced material: CD4+ T cells from PBMCs. These receptors all come from a human donor with Susac syndrome. The CDR3 runs from the conserved cysteine through the conserved F or W. The D gene is left open where the match is weak. The size of a clone is reported for some rows only, either as once, few or many, or as a class for expanded clones.

clone_size	v_call	j_call	d_call	cdr3_aa	cdr3_nt
-	TRBV4-2	TRBJ2-2	TRBD2	CASSQAEREFTGELFF	TGTGCCAGCAGCCAAGCGGAGCGGGAGTTTACCGGGGAGCTGTTTTTT
-	TRBV18	TRBJ1-1	-	CASSPLTGAVRNTEAFF	TGTGCCAGCTCACCTCTCACAGGAGCCGTAAGGAACACTGAAGCTTTCTTT
-	TRBV20-1	TRBJ2-3	-	CSAPRTGTDTQYF	TGCAGTGCTCCGAGGACTGGCACAGATACGCAGTATTTT
-	TRBV15	TRBJ2-1	-	CATSRRAEERNEQFF	TGTGCCACCAGCAGAAGAGCGGAAGAACGCAATGAGCAGTTCTTC
-	TRBV19	TRBJ2-1	-	CASSARGTGRNEQFF	TGTGCCAGTAGCGCCCGGGGGACCGGGCGGAATGAGCAGTTCTTC
-	TRBV20-1	TRBJ2-1	TRBD2	CSARWGLAGADEQFF	TGCAGTGCGAGATGGGGACTAGCGGGAGCGGATGAGCAGTTCTTC
-	TRBV19	TRBJ2-7	TRBD2	CASSTNRGAGGPYEQYF	TGTGCCAGTAGTACCAACCGAGGAGCGGGAGGACCCTACGAGCAGTACTTC
-	TRBV7-9	TRBJ1-6	TRBD1	CASSWTGGYNSPLHF	TGTGCCAGCAGCTGGACAGGGGGCTATAATTCACCCCTCCACTTT
-	TRBV6-1	TRBJ2-1	TRBD2	CASSEVHSGGPVQGEQFF	TGTGCCAGCAGTGAAGTCCATAGCGGGGGGCCCGTGCAGGGTGAGCAGTTCTTC
-	TRBV30	TRBJ1-1	-	CAWGRVNTEAFF	TGTGCCTGGGGACGGGTGAACACTGAAGCTTTCTTT
-	TRBV5-1	TRBJ1-4	-	CASRDSANNEKLFF	TGCGCCAGCAGAGACAGCGCTAATAATGAAAAACTGTTTTTT
-	TRBV3-1	TRBJ2-2	-	CASSQVGGNTGELFF	TGTGCCAGCAGCCAAGTTGGGGGGAACACCGGGGAGCTGTTTTTT
-	TRBV6-1	TRBJ2-4	TRBD1	CASSPGETGWNIQYF	TGTGCCAGCAGTCCCGGAGAGACAGGGTGGAACATTCAGTACTTC
once	TRBV7-9	TRBJ2-5	-	CASSLGLGLTDYQETQYF	TGTGCCAGCAGCTTAGGGTTGGGATTGACGGACTACCAAGAGACCCAGTACTTC
once	TRBV20-1	TRBJ2-5	-	CSASSIWAQETQYF	TGCAGTGCTAGCTCTATCTGGGCCCAAGAGACCCAGTACTTC
-	TRBV5-1	TRBJ2-1	TRBD2	CASSPASGAYNEQFF	TGCGCCAGCAGCCCAGCCAGCGGGGCCTACAATGAGCAGTTCTTC
-	TRBV24-1	TRBJ1-5	TRBD1	CATSDLTGTEDQPQHF	TGTGCCACCAGTGATTTGACAGGGACAGAGGATCAGCCCCAGCATTTT
-	TRBV27	TRBJ1-5	-	CASSLSRVNQPQHF	TGTGCCAGCAGTTTATCAAGGGTAAATCAGCCCCAGCATTTT
few	TRBV3-1	TRBJ2-1	-	CASSQTLALDEQFF	TGTGCCAGCAGCCAAACCCTAGCCCTGGATGAGCAGTTCTTC
-	TRBV30	TRBJ1-3	-	CAWSVRQGLISGNTIYF	TGTGCCTGGAGTGTAAGGCAGGGGTTAATCTCTGGAAACACCATATATTTT
-	TRBV20-1	TRBJ2-1	TRBD2	CSAREGGGSSYNEQFF	TGCAGTGCTAGAGAGGGCGGGGGAAGCTCCTACAATGAGCAGTTCTTC
-	TRBV7-9	TRBJ2-2	TRBD1	CASSLRTGGVNTGELFF	TGTGCCAGCAGCTTAAGGACAGGGGGCGTAAACACCGGGGAGCTGTTTTTT
-	TRBV14	TRBJ1-1	-	CASSQVGKNTEAFF	TGTGCCAGCAGCCAAGTCGGCAAGAACACTGAAGCTTTCTTT
-	TRBV12-3/TRBV12-4	TRBJ1-2	-	CASSSGEYGYTF	TGTGCCAGCAGTTCGGGGGAGTATGGCTACACCTTC
-	TRBV28	TRBJ2-7	TRBD1	CASTSLGQGEYEQYF	TGTGCCAGCACCTCGTTGGGACAGGGAGAATACGAGCAGTACTTC
-	TRBV24-1	TRBJ2-7	TRBD1	CATSPRDRTYEQYF	TGTGCCACCAGTCCCAGGGACAGAACCTACGAGCAGTACTTC
-	TRBV10-3	TRBJ2-7	-	CAISEAGSYEQYF	TGTGCCATCAGTGAAGCGGGCTCCTACGAGCAGTACTTC
-	TRBV24-1	TRBJ2-5	TRBD2	CATSDRTSEETQYF	TGTGCCACCAGTGATCGGACTAGCGAAGAGACCCAGTACTTC
-	TRBV9	TRBJ2-7	-	CASSPRVAGIYEQYF	TGTGCCAGCAGCCCCAGGGTAGCAGGGATCTACGAGCAGTACTTC
-	TRBV12-3/TRBV12-4	TRBJ1-5	-	CASSFTQVNQPQHF	TGTGCCAGCAGTTTTACACAGGTTAATCAGCCCCAGCATTTT
-	TRBV7-9	TRBJ2-3	-	CASSLVADTQYF	TGTGCCAGCAGCTTAGTTGCAGATACGCAGTATTTT
-	TRBV20-1	TRBJ2-7	-	CSAPNPGTSSYEQYF	TGCAGTGCCCCAAACCCCGGGACCTCTTCCTACGAGCAGTACTTC
-	TRBV18	TRBJ2-2	-	CASSPAETGELFF	TGTGCCAGCTCACCAGCTGAAACCGGGGAGCTGTTTTTT
-	TRBV28	TRBJ2-7	TRBD1	CASTQGAAWEQYF	TGTGCCAGCACCCAGGGGGCCGCTTGGGAGCAGTACTTC
-	TRBV6-5	TRBJ1-4	-	CASRTTGKEKLFF	TGTGCCAGCAGAACTACAGGGAAGGAAAAACTGTTTTTT
-	TRBV20-1	TRBJ1-6	-	CSARDPTPRPNSPLHF	TGCAGTGCTAGAGACCCGACCCCTAGGCCGAATTCACCCCTCCACTTT
-	TRBV20-1	TRBJ2-3	TRBD2	CSARIAGGTDTQYF	TGCAGTGCCAGAATAGCGGGGGGGACAGATACGCAGTATTTT